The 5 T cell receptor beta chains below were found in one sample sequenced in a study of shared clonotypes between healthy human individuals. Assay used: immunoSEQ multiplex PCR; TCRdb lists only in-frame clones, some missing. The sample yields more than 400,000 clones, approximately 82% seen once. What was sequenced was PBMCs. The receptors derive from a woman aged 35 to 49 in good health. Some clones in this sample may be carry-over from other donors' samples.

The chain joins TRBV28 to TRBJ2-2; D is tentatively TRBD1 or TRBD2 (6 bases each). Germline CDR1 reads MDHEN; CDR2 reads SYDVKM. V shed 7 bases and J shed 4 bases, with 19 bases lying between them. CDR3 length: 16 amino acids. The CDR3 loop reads CASTVPRGVGTGELFF. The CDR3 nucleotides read TGTGCCAGCACAGTCCCTAGGGGGGTTGGCACCGGGGAGCTGTTTTTT. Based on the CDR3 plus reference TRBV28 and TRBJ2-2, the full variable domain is DVKVTQSSRYLVKRTGEKVFLECVQDMDHENMFWYRQDPGLGLRLIYFSYDVKMKEKGDIPEGYSVSREKKERFSLILESASTNQTSMYLCASTVPRGVGTGELFFGEGSRLTVL.

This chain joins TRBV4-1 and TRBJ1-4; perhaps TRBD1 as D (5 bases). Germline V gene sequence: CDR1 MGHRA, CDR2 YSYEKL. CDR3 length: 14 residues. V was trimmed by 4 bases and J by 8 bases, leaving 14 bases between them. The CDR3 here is CASSRITQGEKLFF. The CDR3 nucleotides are TGCGCCAGCAGCCGAATCACCCAGGGCGAAAAACTGTTTTTT.

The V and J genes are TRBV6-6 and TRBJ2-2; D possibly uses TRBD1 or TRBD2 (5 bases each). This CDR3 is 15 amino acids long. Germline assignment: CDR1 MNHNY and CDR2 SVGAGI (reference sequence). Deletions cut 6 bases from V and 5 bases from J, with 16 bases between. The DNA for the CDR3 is TGTGCCAGCAGCCCCGGGACGCGAGGGACCGGGGAGCTGTTTTTT. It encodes CASSPGTRGTGELFF.

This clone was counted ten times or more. This CDR3 reads CASSISLQNNEQFF. DNA for the CDR3: TGTGCCAGTAGTATCAGTCTTCAGAACAATGAGCAGTTCTTC. This chain connects TRBV19 to TRBJ2-1; D unclear. The CDR3 is 14 amino acids. V dropped 3 bases and J dropped 5 bases, with 11 bases sitting between them. CDR1 LNHDA and CDR2 SQIVND come from the germline V gene (reference sequence).

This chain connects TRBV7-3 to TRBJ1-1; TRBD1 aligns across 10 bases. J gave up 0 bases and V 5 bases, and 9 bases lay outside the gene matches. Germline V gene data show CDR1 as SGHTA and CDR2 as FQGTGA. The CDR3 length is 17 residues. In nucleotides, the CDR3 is TGTGCCAGCAGCGAAGGGCGGACAGGGGGACTGAACACTGAAGCTTTCTTT. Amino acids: CASSEGRTGGLNTEAFF.